This T cell receptor (beta chain) was captured in a study of regulatory T cells in long-lasting Graves disease. Study-wide findings and caveats: Persistent Graves' patients showed less TCR diversity than newly diagnosed patients showed.

The CDR3 is 15 amino acids. Trimming cost V 6 bases and J 4 bases; bases outside gene matches: 13. In germline, CDR1 is SQVTM, CDR2 ANQGSEA. Regarding this clonotype: Its antigen is undetermined.

For TCR beta, libraries came from iRepertoire HTBI primers and Arm-PCR of CDR3 regions. TCRdb used MiXCR to reprocess the multiplex PCR reads, holding one entry per CDR3 protein. The sample comprises hundreds of thousands of distinct CDR3 sequences, roughly 20% of which are singletons, and around 21% rests with the top ten. As to time point: persistent/refractory GD, antithyroid drugs over 5 years with positive TRAb. The authors made the TCR library using RNA they extracted from PBMCs. The source material was peripheral blood mononuclear cells (PBMCs), sampled when the disease was refractory, from a patient treated with antithyroid drugs. This TCR came from a female donor with Graves disease. The chain links TRBV29-1 to TRBJ2-7; 9 bases are a match to TRBD1. CDR3 nucleotides: TGCAGCGTCGAGATACCGGGACAGGGACCATACGAGCAGTACTTC. It is translated as CSVEIPGQGPYEQYF.